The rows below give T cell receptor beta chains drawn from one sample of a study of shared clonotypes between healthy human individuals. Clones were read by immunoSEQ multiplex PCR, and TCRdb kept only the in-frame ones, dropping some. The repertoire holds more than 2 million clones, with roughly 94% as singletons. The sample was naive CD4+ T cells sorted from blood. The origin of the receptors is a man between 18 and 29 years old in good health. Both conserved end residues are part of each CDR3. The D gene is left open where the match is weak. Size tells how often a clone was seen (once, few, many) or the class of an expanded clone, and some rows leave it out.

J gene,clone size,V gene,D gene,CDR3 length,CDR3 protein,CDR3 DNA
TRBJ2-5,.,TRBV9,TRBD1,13,CASSPGQRETQYF,TGTGCCAGCAGCCCGGGACAGCGAGAGACCCAGTACTTC
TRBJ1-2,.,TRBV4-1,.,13,CASSQDRNYGYTF,TGCGCCAGCAGCCAAGATCGGAACTATGGCTACACCTTC
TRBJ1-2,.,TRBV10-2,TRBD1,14,CASNPTGGADGYTF,TGCGCCAGCAACCCGACAGGGGGCGCCGATGGCTACACCTTC
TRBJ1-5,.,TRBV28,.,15,CASRGRGYTNQPQHF,TGTGCCAGCAGGGGGCGGGGTTATACCAATCAGCCCCAGCATTTT
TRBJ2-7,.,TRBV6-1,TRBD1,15,CASRGAGTGIYEQYF,TGTGCCAGCAGGGGGGCCGGGACAGGGATCTACGAGCAGTACTTC
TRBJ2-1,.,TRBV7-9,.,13,CASSPGPDNEQFF,TGTGCCAGCAGCCCGGGGCCTGACAATGAGCAGTTCTTC
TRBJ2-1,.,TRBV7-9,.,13,CASSLRGVGEQFF,TGTGCCAGCAGCTTAAGAGGGGTGGGTGAGCAGTTCTTC
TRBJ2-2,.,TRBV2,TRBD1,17,CASSEIVGTGEDGELFF,TGTGCCAGCAGTGAAATCGTGGGAACAGGGGAAGACGGGGAGCTGTTTTTT
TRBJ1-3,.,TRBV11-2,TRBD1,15,CASSSGQVSGNTIYF,TGTGCCAGCAGCTCCGGACAGGTCTCTGGAAACACCATATATTTT
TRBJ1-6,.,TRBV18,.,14,CASSGDSYNSPLHF,TGTGCCAGCTCAGGTGACTCCTATAATTCACCCCTCCACTTT
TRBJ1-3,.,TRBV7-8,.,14,CASSSQRSGNTIYF,TGTGCCAGCAGCTCACAAAGATCTGGAAACACCATATATTTT
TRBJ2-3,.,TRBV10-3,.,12,CAITEAGDTQYF,TGTGCCATCACAGAAGCTGGAGATACGCAGTATTTT
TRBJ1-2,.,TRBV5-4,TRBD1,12,CASSSGGSGYTF,TGTGCCAGCAGCTCAGGGGGCTCTGGCTACACCTTC
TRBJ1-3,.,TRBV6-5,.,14,CASSPSASGNTIYF,TGTGCCAGCAGTCCAAGCGCCTCTGGAAACACCATATATTTT
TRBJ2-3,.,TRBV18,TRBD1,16,CASSPQSGGRTDTQYF,TGTGCCAGCTCACCGCAGTCAGGGGGCAGGACAGATACGCAGTATTTT
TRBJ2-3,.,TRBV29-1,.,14,CSAERTVKADTQYF,TGCAGCGCCGAAAGGACAGTAAAAGCAGATACGCAGTATTTT
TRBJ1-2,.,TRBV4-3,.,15,CASSRDGRADRSYTF,TGCGCCAGCAGCCGGGATGGACGGGCGGATCGGAGCTACACCTTC
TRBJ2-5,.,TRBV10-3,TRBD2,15,CAISRTSGAQETQYF,TGTGCCATCAGTCGGACTAGCGGGGCGCAAGAGACCCAGTACTTC
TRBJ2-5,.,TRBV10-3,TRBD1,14,CATTTGGHQETQYF,TGTGCCACCACCACAGGGGGCCACCAAGAGACCCAGTACTTC
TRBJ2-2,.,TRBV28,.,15,CASSLSSHGTGELFF,TGTGCCAGCAGTTTATCCTCGCATGGAACCGGGGAGCTGTTTTTT
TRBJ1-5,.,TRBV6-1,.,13,CASVGGDPQPQHF,TGTGCCAGCGTGGGGGGGGATCCTCAGCCCCAGCATTTT
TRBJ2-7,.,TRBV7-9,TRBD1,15,CASSRSQSTGGEQYF,TGTGCCAGCAGCCGATCGCAATCGACAGGGGGCGAGCAGTACTTC
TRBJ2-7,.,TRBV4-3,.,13,CASSRGTSYEQYF,TGCGCCAGCAGCCGCGGGACCTCCTACGAGCAGTACTTC
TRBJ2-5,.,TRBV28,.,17,CASSTPPGSQASVTQYF,TGTGCCAGCAGTACCCCCCCAGGGAGCCAAGCCAGTGTGACCCAGTACTTC
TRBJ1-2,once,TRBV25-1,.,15,CASSESPGPRDGYTF,TGTGCCAGCAGTGAATCACCGGGCCCTCGCGATGGCTACACCTTC
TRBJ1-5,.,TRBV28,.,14,CASSFSISNQPQHF,TGTGCCAGCAGTTTTTCTATTAGCAATCAGCCCCAGCATTTT
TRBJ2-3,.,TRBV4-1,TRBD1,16,CASSPGQGARGDTQYF,TGCGCCAGCAGCCCGGGACAGGGGGCAAGAGGGGATACGCAGTATTTT
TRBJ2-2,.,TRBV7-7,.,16,CASSLDYGGNTGELFF,TGTGCTAGCAGCTTAGACTATGGCGGGAACACCGGGGAGCTGTTTTTT
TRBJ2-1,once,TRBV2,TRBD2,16,CASSGTSGSSYNEQFF,TGTGCCAGCAGTGGGACTAGCGGGAGCTCCTACAATGAGCAGTTCTTC
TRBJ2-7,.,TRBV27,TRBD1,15,CASSFSGTGVYEQYF,TGTGCCAGCAGTTTCTCCGGGACAGGGGTTTACGAGCAGTACTTC
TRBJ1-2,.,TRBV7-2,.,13,CASSLDGLGGYTF,TGTGCCAGCAGCTTAGACGGGTTAGGCGGCTACACCTTC
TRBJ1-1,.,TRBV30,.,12,CAWSVLPLEAFF,TGTGCCTGGAGTGTACTCCCTCTGGAAGCTTTCTTT
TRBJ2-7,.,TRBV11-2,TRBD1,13,CASRNTGTGQQYF,TGTGCCAGCAGAAACACCGGGACAGGGCAGCAGTACTTC
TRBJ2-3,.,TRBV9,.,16,CASSVFEGQLTDTQYF,TGTGCCAGCAGCGTATTCGAGGGGCAGCTCACAGATACGCAGTATTTT
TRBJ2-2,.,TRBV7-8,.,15,CASSTRTIGTGELFF,TGTGCCAGCAGCACTCGGACAATCGGCACCGGGGAGCTGTTTTTT
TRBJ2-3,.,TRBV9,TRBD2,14,CASSAGLGAGTQYF,TGTGCCAGCAGCGCCGGACTAGGAGCGGGTACGCAGTATTTT
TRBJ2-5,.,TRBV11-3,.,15,CASSLGGRAEETQYF,TGTGCCAGCAGCTTAGGTGGCAGGGCTGAAGAGACCCAGTACTTC
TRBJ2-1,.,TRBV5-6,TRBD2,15,CASSPTSGAYNEQFF,TGTGCCAGCAGCCCGACTAGCGGGGCCTACAATGAGCAGTTCTTC
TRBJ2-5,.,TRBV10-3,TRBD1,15,CAISEPTGHGGTQYF,TGTGCCATCAGTGAGCCGACAGGGCATGGAGGGACCCAGTACTTC
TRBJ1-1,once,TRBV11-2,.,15,CASSLEVVGRPEAFF,TGTGCCAGCAGCTTAGAGGTGGTGGGCCGGCCAGAAGCTTTCTTT
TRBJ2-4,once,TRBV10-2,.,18,CASSESRSAGGMGYIQYF,TGCGCCAGCAGTGAGTCGAGATCCGCGGGCGGGATGGGATACATTCAGTACTTC
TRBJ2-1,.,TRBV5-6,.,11,CASTGYNEQFF,TGTGCCAGCACAGGATACAATGAGCAGTTCTTC
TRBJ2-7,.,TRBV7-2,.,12,CASSLQGYEQYF,TGTGCCAGCTCCCTACAGGGTTACGAGCAGTACTTC
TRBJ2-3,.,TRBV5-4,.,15,CASSSTGAATDTQYF,TGTGCCAGCAGCTCGACTGGGGCCGCCACAGATACGCAGTATTTT
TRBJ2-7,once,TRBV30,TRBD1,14,CAWSEGAKGHEQYF,TGTGCCTGGTCCGAGGGGGCCAAGGGACACGAGCAGTACTTC
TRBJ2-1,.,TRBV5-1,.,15,CASSFPGSSYNEQFF,TGCGCCAGCAGCTTCCCAGGGAGCTCCTACAATGAGCAGTTCTTC
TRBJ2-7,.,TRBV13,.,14,CASSLVGRSYEQYF,TGTGCCAGCAGCTTAGTGGGGAGAAGCTACGAGCAGTACTTC
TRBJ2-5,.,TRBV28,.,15,CAGGQGDSLLGTQYF,TGTGCCGGGGGTCAGGGCGACAGCCTTCTTGGGACCCAGTACTTC
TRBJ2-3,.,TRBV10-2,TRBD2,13,CASNQGSGGGQYF,TGCGCCAGCAACCAGGGTAGCGGGGGAGGGCAGTATTTT
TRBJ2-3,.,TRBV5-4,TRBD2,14,CASRSREPTDTQYF,TGTGCCAGCCGCTCGCGGGAGCCAACAGATACGCAGTATTTT
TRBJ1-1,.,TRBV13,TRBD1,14,CASSRGQGNTEAFF,TGTGCCAGCAGCCGGGGACAGGGGAACACTGAAGCTTTCTTT
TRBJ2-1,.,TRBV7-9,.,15,CASSPPLGPGNEQFF,TGTGCCAGCAGCCCCCCGCTAGGGCCGGGTAATGAGCAGTTCTTC
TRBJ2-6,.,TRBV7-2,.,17,CASSLYLGGSGANVLTF,TGTGCCAGCAGCTTATATCTCGGAGGGTCTGGGGCCAACGTCCTGACTTTC